Listed here is a single TCR beta chain. These data are taken from a study of blood T cell repertoires in COVID-19. Study-level information: From the United States, Italy and Spain came samples of acute and convalescent COVID-19.

Sequenced by immunoSEQ multiplex PCR; TCRdb stores in-frame clones only, minus some. The sample has 110,000 to 150,000 clones, roughly 86% seen once. V shed 2 bases and J shed 2 bases, with 10 bases lying between them. Germline assignment: CDR1 SGHNT and CDR2 YENEEA. This CDR3 has 14 residues. The sequenced material came from peripheral blood. This TCR derives from a human donor in a cohort sampled during active COVID-19. This chain connects TRBV11-3 to TRBJ2-7, with D maybe TRBD1 (5 bases). This CDR3 reads CASSLRGSAYEQYF. CDR3 DNA sequence: TGTGCCAGCAGCTTAAGGGGAAGCGCCTACGAGCAGTACTTC.